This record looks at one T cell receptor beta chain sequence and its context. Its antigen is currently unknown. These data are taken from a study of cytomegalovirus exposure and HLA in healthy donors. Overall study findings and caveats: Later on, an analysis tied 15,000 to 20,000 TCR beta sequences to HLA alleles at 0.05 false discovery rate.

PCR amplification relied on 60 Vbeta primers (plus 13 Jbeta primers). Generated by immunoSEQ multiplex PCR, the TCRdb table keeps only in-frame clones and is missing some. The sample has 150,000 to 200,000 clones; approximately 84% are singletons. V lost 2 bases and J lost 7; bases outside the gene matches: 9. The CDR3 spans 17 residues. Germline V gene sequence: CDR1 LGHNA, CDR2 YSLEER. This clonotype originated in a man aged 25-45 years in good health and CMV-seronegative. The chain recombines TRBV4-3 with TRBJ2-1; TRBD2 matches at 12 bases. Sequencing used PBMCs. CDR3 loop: CASSQSRRLAGVNEQFF. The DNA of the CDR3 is TGCGCCAGCAGCCAATCCCGTCGACTAGCGGGAGTGAATGAGCAGTTCTTC.